This section outlines one T cell receptor (beta chain) sequence together with its context. Original analysis: It was from reference gene primer amplification that nucleated cell counts were estimated. Sequencing used immunoSEQ multiplex PCR; TCRdb keeps in-frame clones, though not all of them. From that table come the V and J calls and clone size; the DNA was used to work out D and trimming. This sample carries about 98,000 clones, 84% of them seen once, and the ten largest clones take around 9.5%. This sample was included in a study of blood T cell repertoires in COVID-19. At the level of the study: COVID-19 samples, acute and convalescent, were from the United States, Italy and Spain. T cells, B-cell-depleted T cells, or PBMCs supplied cDNA or gDNA.

This CDR3 comprises 18 residues. J gave up 1 base and V 1 base, and 5 bases lay outside the gene matches. Germline V gives CDR1 MGHRA, CDR2 YSYEKL. The chain recombines TRBV4-1 with TRBJ2-1; 12 nucleotides agree with TRBD2. The receptor was derived from a man aged 40-49 years with active or convalescent COVID-19. The specimen was peripheral blood. The CDR3 DNA reads as TGCGCCAGCAGCCAAGGTCGGACTAGCGGGGCTTCCTACAATGAGCAGTTCTTC. As protein: CASSQGRTSGASYNEQFF.